This TCR beta chain was found in a study of identical twins. This clonotype has more than one count but fewer than ten. MiXCR, run by TCRdb on the 5' RACE reads, gives a single entry per CDR3 protein. This table has 450,000 to 600,000 distinct CDR3 sequences, approximately 20% appearing once. Only healthy Caucasians were enrolled as donors. The same sample was also used in a study of yellow fever vaccine responses in identical twins.

Material for sequencing was CD4+ T cells sorted from blood. The sequence derives from a woman aged 18-29 years in good health.

Here the CDR3 DNA reads TGTGCCAGCAGCCAAGGACCGAATATGAACACCGGGGAGCTGTTTTTT. This codes for CASSQGPNMNTGELFF. V is TRBV4-2 and J is TRBJ2-2, with D unresolved. Trimming removed 1 base from V and 1 base from J, with 10 bases in between. CDR3 length equals 16 residues. Germline CDR1 and CDR2: LGHNA and YNFKEQ.